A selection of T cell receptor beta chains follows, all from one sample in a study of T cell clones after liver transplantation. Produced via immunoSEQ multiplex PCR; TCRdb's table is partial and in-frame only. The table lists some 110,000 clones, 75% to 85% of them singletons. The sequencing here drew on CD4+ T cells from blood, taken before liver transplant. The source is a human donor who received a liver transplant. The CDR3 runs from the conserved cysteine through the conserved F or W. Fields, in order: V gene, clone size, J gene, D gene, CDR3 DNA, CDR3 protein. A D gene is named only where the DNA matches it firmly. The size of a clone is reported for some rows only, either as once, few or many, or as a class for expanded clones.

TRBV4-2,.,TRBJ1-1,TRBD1,TGTGCCAGCAGCCAACAGACAGGGGGGAACACTGAAGCTTTCTTT,CASSQQTGGNTEAFF
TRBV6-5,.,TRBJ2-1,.,TGTGCCAGCAGATTAACAGGGTACAATGAGCAGTTCTTC,CASRLTGYNEQFF
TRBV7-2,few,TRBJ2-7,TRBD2,TGTGCCAGCAGCCCTCTAGCGGGATCCTACGAGCAGTACTTC,CASSPLAGSYEQYF
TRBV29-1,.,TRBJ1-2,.,TGCAGCGTCCCCAGAGGGGGGGTTGGCTACACCTTC,CSVPRGGVGYTF
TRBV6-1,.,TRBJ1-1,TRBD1,TGTGCCAGCAGTGAACAGGGGGAGGTCACTGAAGCTTTCTTT,CASSEQGEVTEAFF
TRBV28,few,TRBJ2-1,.,TGTGCCAGCAGTTTAGAAGGGCGGCGATTATACAATGAGCAGTTCTTC,CASSLEGRRLYNEQFF
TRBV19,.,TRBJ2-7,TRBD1,TGTGCCAGTAGTAGGGGGACAGAGGCGTACGAGCAGTACTTC,CASSRGTEAYEQYF
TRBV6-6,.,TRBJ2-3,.,TGTGCCAGCACGGGACGGGTCACAGATACGCAGTATTTT,CASTGRVTDTQYF
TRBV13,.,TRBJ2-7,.,TGTGCCAGCAGCCCGAGGGACGGATTCTACGAGCAGTACTTC,CASSPRDGFYEQYF
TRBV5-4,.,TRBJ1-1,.,TGTGCCAGCAGCTCTGGGGGGGGCGCTGAAGCTTTCTTT,CASSSGGGAEAFF
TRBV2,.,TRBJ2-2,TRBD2,TGTGCCAGCAGTTCAAAGCTAGCGGGAGCCGGGGAGCTGTTTTTT,CASSSKLAGAGELFF
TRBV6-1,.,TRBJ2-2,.,TGTGCCAGCAGTGCCCTAGGAAGGGCCGGGGAGCTGTTTTTT,CASSALGRAGELFF
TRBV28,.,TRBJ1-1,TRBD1,TGTGCCGGATCCGGGACAGGGTCCACTGAAGCTTTCTTT,CAGSGTGSTEAFF
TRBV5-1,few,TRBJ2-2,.,TGCGCCAGCAGCCGCTCTGGGGATGCCGGGGAGCTGTTTTTT,CASSRSGDAGELFF
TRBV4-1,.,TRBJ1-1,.,TGCGCCAGCAGCCAAGGGGGAGCAGGGGAAATGAACACTGAAGCTTTCTTT,CASSQGGAGEMNTEAFF
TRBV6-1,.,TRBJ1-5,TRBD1,TGTGCCAGCTCAAGAGGCAGGGACAGGTATCAGCCCCAGCATTTT,CASSRGRDRYQPQHF
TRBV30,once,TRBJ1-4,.,TGTGCCTGGAGCAGAGACAGGCCGAATGAAAAACTGTTTTTT,CAWSRDRPNEKLFF
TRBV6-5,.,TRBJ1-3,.,TGTGCCAGCAGTTACTCGGGCGGGAACACCATATATTTT,CASSYSGGNTIYF
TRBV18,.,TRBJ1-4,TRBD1,TGTGCCAGCTCGTACAACAGGGGGGCTAATGAAAAACTGTTTTTT,CASSYNRGANEKLFF
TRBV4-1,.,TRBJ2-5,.,TGCGCCAGCAGAGACATAGGGGGAAGTCAAGAGACCCAGTACTTC,CASRDIGGSQETQYF
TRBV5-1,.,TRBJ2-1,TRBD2,TGCGCCAGCTCGACTAGCGGAAATTACAATGAGCAGTTCTTC,CASSTSGNYNEQFF
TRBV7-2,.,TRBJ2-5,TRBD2,TGTGCCAGCAGCCTGGGACTAGCGGAGACCCAGTACTTC,CASSLGLAETQYF
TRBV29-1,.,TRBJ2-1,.,TGCAGCGTTGCGGGCGAAGAGCAGTTCTTC,CSVAGEEQFF
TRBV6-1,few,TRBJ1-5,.,TGTGCCAGCGGTATCCAGGGCGGCAATCAGCCCCAGCATTTT,CASGIQGGNQPQHF
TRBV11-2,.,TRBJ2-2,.,TGTGCCAGCAGCCAAGAGAACACCGGGGAGCTGTTTTTT,CASSQENTGELFF
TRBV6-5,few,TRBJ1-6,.,TGTGCCAGCACTGACCGTATCTCACCCCTCCACTTT,CASTDRISPLHF
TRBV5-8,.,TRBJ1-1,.,TGTGCCAGCAGCTTGGGGGGGCGAGCTTTCTTT,CASSLGGRAFF
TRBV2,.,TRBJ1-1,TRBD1,TGTGCCAGACAGACAGGGCGTAACACTGAAGCTTTCTTT,CARQTGRNTEAFF
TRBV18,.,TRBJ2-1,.,TGTGCCAGCTCCCCCAGAAGAGGGGACAATGAGCAGTTCTTC,CASSPRRGDNEQFF
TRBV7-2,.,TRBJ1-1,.,TGTGCCAGCAGCCCAAAGGGGGGTGGAACTGAAGCTTTCTTT,CASSPKGGGTEAFF
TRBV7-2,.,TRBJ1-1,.,TGTGCCAGCAGCTTAGGACAGCTGAACACTGAAGCTTTCTTT,CASSLGQLNTEAFF
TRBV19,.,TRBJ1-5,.,TGTGCCAGTAGTATCCCTGGACAGTCCGGTCAGCCCCAGCATTTT,CASSIPGQSGQPQHF
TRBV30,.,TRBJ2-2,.,TGTGCCTGGAGTGTACCGGAAACCGGGGAGCTGTTTTTT,CAWSVPETGELFF
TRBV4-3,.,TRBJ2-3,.,TGCGCCAGCAGCCAAGATAAGGGCACAGATACGCAGTATTTT,CASSQDKGTDTQYF
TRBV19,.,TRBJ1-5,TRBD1,TGTGCCAGTAGTATCATAGGGGGACAGGGACCGGTTCAGCCCCAGCATTTT,CASSIIGGQGPVQPQHF
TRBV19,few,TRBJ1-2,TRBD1,TGTGCCAGTAGTATCGAGACAGGGATGACTGGCTACACCTTC,CASSIETGMTGYTF
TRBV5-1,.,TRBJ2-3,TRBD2,TGCGCCAGCAGCTTGGTCCTAGCGGGGAGCACAGATACGCAGTATTTT,CASSLVLAGSTDTQYF
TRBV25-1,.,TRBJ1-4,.,TGTGCCAGCAGTGCCCTGGGGGGCGGGGGTAATGAAAAACTGTTTTTT,CASSALGGGGNEKLFF
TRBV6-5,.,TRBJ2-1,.,TGTGCCAGCAGTTACCCGGGGCCCTACAATGAGCAGTTCTTC,CASSYPGPYNEQFF
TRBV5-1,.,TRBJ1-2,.,TGCGCCAGCAGCCTAGGGAATTTGGGGGGCTACACCTTC,CASSLGNLGGYTF
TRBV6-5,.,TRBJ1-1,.,TGTGCCAGCAGTCGACAAGCGGAGAACACTGAAGCTTTCTTT,CASSRQAENTEAFF